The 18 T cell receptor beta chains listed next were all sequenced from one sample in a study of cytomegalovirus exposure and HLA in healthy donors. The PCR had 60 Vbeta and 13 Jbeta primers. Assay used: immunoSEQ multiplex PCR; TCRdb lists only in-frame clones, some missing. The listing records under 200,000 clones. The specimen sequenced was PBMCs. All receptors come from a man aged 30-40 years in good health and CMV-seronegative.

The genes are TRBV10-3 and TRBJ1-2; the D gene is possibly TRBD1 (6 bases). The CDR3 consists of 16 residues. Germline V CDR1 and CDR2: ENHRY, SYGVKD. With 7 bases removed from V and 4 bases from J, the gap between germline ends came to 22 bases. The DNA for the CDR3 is TGTGCCATCAAAAGGGACACCATAGGGCCTGGCTATGGCTACACCTTC. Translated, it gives CAIKRDTIGPGYGYTF.

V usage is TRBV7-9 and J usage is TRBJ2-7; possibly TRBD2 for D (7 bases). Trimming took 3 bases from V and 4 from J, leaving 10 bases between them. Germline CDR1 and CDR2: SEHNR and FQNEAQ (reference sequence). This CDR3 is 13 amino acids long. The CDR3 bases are TGTGCCAGCAGCTTCGAGGGGGGGTACGAGCAGTACTTC. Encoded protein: CASSFEGGYEQYF.

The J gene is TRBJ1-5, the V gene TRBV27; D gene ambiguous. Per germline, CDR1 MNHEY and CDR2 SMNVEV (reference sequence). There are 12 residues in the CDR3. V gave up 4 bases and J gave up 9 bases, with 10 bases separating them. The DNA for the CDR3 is TGTGCCAGCAGTTATCCCCGGGGGCCCCAGCATTTT. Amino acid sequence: CASSYPRGPQHF.

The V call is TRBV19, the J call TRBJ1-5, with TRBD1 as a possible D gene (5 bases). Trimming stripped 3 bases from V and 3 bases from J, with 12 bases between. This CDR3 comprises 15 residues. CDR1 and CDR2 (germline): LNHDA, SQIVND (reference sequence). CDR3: CASSIPTEFNQPQHF. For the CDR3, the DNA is TGTGCCAGTAGTATCCCGACAGAGTTCAATCAGCCCCAGCATTTT.

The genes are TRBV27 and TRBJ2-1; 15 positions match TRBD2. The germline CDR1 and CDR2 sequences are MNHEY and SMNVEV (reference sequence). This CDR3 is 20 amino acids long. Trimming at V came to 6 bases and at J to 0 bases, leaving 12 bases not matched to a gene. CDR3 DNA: TGTGCCAGCAGAAACGCTCCGGGACTAGCGGGAGGACCCTCCTACAATGAGCAGTTCTTC. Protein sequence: CASRNAPGLAGGPSYNEQFF.

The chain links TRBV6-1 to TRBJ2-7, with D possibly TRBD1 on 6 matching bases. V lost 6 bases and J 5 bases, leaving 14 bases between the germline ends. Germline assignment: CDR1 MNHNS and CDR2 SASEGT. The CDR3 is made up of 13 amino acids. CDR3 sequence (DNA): TGTGCCAGCAGCCGAACAGGGATCCACGAGCAGTACTTC. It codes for CASSRTGIHEQYF.

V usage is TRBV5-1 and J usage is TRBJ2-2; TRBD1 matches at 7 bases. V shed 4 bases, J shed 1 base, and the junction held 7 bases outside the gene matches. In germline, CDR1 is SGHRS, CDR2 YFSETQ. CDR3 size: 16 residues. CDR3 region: CASSISGTENTGELFF. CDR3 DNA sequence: TGCGCCAGCAGCATATCCGGGACAGAGAACACCGGGGAGCTGTTTTTT.

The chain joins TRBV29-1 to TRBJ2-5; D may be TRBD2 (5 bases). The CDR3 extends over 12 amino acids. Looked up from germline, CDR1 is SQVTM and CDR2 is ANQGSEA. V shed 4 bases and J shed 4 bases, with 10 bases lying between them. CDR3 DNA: TGCAGCGTTGCGGGAAGACGAGAGACCCAGTACTTC. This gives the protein CSVAGRRETQYF.

The CDR3 DNA sequence: TGTGCCATCAGTGAGACGCCCCAGAACTCCTACGAGCAGTACTTC. Translation gives CAISETPQNSYEQYF. This sequence joins TRBV10-3 and TRBJ2-7; D is unresolved. There are 15 residues in the CDR3. From germline, CDR1 is ENHRY and CDR2 SYGVKD. V lost 2 bases to trimming and J lost 0 bases, with 11 bases between them.

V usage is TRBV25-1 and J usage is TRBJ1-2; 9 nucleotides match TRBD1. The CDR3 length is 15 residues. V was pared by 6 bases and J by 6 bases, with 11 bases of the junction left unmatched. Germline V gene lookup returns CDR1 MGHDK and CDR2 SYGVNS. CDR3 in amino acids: CASRPTGGAIHGYTF. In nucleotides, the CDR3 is TGTGCCAGCAGGCCTACAGGGGGCGCGATCCATGGCTACACCTTC.

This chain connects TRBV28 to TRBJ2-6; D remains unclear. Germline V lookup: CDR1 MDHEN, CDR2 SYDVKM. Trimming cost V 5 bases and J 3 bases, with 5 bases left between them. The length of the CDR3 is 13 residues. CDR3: CASSPGGANVLTF. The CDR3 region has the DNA TGTGCCAGCAGTCCAGGTGGGGCCAACGTCCTGACTTTC.

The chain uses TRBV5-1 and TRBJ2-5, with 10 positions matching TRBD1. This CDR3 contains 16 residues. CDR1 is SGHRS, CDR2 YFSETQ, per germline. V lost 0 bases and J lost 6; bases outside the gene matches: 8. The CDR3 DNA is TGCGCCAGCAGCTTGGTCAAGGACAGGGGGAAACAGACCCAGTACTTC. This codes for CASSLVKDRGKQTQYF.

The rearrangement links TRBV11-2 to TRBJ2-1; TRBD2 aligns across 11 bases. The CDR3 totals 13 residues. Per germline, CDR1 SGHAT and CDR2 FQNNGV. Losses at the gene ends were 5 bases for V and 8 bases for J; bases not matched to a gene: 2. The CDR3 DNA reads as TGTGCCAGCAGCCCACTAGCGGGGGATGAGCAGTTCTTC. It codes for CASSPLAGDEQFF.

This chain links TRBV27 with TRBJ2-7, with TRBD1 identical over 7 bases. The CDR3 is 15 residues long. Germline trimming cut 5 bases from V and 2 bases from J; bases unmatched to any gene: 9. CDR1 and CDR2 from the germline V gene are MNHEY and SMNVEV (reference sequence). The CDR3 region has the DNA TGTGCCAGCAGTGTTCAGGGGGAAAGGACCTACGAGCAGTACTTC. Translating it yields CASSVQGERTYEQYF.

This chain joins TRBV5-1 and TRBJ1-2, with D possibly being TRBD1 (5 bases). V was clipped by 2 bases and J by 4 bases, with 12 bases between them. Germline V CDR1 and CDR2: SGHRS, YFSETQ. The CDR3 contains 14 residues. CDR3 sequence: CASSFAPGLYGYTF. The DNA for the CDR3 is TGCGCCAGCAGCTTTGCTCCGGGACTCTATGGCTACACCTTC.

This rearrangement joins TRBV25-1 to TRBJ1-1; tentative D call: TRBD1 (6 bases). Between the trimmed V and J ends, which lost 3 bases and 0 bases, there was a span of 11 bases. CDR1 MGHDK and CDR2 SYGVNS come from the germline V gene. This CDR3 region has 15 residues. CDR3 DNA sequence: TGTGCCAGCAGTGACGGACAGCTAATGAACACTGAAGCTTTCTTT. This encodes CASSDGQLMNTEAFF.

The CDR3 loop is CASSLDGGNEQFF. The CDR3 DNA reads TGTGCCAGCAGTTTGGACGGGGGCAATGAGCAGTTCTTC. The chain combines TRBV27 with TRBJ2-1; possible D gene TRBD2, 6 bases. Trimming pared 3 bases from V and 6 bases from J, leaving 9 bases between. CDR3 length: 13 residues. Germline CDR1 MNHEY, CDR2 SMNVEV (reference sequence).

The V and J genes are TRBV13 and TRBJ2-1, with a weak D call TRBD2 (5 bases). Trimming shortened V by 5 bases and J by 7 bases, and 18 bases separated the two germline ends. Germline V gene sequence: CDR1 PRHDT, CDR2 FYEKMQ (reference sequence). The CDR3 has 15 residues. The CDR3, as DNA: TGTGCCAGCAGCCCACGCCAGCGGCAATTTAATGAGCAGTTCTTC. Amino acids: CASSPRQRQFNEQFF. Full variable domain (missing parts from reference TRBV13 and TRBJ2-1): AAGVIQSPRHLIKEKRETATLKCYPIPRHDTVYWYQQGPGQDPQFLISFYEKMQSDKGSIPDRFSAQQFSDYHSELNMSSLELGDSALYFCASSPRQRQFNEQFFGPGTRLTVL.